These 20 T cell receptor beta chains were all obtained from the same sample, sequenced in a study of T cell responses to AZD1222 COVID-19 vaccine. Libraries were prepared by immunoSEQ multiplex PCR; TCRdb keeps only in-frame clonotypes and omits some of them. The repertoire holds under 200,000 clones, with 80% to 90% as singletons. The material was peripheral blood, obtained on day 0 of MenACWY control vaccination. All receptors come from an adult in good health.

The chain is built from TRBV9 and TRBJ2-3, with TRBD1 matching 9 bases. The V gene's germline CDR1 is SGDLS and CDR2 YYNGEE. The CDR3 length is 17 residues. The V gene end was trimmed by 0 bases and the J gene end by 0 bases; junction bases not matched to a gene: 5. The CDR3 loop is CASSVAPQGASTDTQYF. Here the CDR3 DNA reads TGTGCCAGCAGCGTAGCCCCACAGGGGGCGAGCACAGATACGCAGTATTTT.

The J gene is TRBJ1-5, the V gene TRBV3-1 (or the pseudogene TRBV3-2); D is unresolved. Germline lookup yields CDR1 LGHDT and CDR2 YNNKEL (reference sequence). Trimming pared 1 base from V and 5 bases from J, leaving 6 bases between. The CDR3 runs 13 residues. Here the CDR3 DNA reads TGTGCCAGCAGCCAAGGCGCTTATCAGCCCCAGCATTTT. This codes for CASSQGAYQPQHF.

This chain joins TRBV5-1 and TRBJ2-6; 7 nucleotides align to TRBD1. Germline V lookup: CDR1 SGHRS, CDR2 YFSETQ. J was trimmed by 2 bases and V by 5 bases; bases with no gene match: 13. This CDR3 contains 18 residues. CDR3 coding DNA: TGCGCCAGCAGGTGGCATACAGGGGAGCTGGCTGGGGCCAACGTCCTGACTTTC. Residues: CASRWHTGELAGANVLTF.

The chain uses TRBV7-9 and TRBJ2-7, with D perhaps matching TRBD1 (6 bases). CDR3 length equals 13 residues. Germline V lookup: CDR1 SEHNR, CDR2 FQNEAQ (reference sequence). Deletions cut 5 bases from V and 7 bases from J, with 15 bases between. The CDR3 nucleotides read TGTGCCAGCAGCAACCGACAGGTTAAGGAGCAGTACTTC. Its translation: CASSNRQVKEQYF.

The rearrangement uses TRBV5-1 and TRBJ2-7; D assignment may be TRBD1 or TRBD2 (6 bases each). The CDR3 runs 15 residues. Germline V gene lookup returns CDR1 SGHRS and CDR2 YFSETQ. Trimming shortened V by 1 base and J by 2 bases, and 13 bases separated the two germline ends. CDR3 DNA: TGCGCCAGCAGCTTGAAGGGGGGCTCGACCTACGAGCAGTACTTC. It yields the protein CASSLKGGSTYEQYF. Variable domain in full (rest from reference TRBV5-1 and TRBJ2-7): KAGVTQTPRYLIKTRGQQVTLSCSPISGHRSVSWYQQTPGQGLQFLFEYFSETQRNKGNFPGRFSGRQFSNSRSEMNVSTLELGDSALYLCASSLKGGSTYEQYFGPGTRLTVT.

V and J are TRBV5-1 and TRBJ2-7, with TRBD2 matching over 8 bases. This CDR3 is 15 amino acids long. Germline V lookup: CDR1 SGHRS, CDR2 YFSETQ. With 6 bases clipped from V and 6 bases from J, the junction kept 14 bases outside the gene matches. CDR3 region: CASNPAGGALSEQYF. The CDR3 coding sequence is TGCGCCAGCAACCCGGCGGGGGGCGCTTTATCCGAGCAGTACTTC.

The genes are TRBV5-1 and TRBJ2-5; D is perhaps TRBD2 (5 bases). V was trimmed by 2 bases and J by 5 bases, leaving 10 bases between them. This CDR3 has 13 amino acids. Germline V gives CDR1 SGHRS, CDR2 YFSETQ. The CDR3 is CASSFEGVETQYF. The CDR3 nucleotides read TGCGCCAGCAGCTTTGAGGGTGTTGAGACCCAGTACTTC.

V and J are TRBV6-5 and TRBJ2-1, with a weak D call TRBD2 (6 bases). There are 15 residues in the CDR3. Germline V CDR1 and CDR2: MNHEY, SVGAGI. V was cut by 8 bases and J by 0 bases, with 14 bases left in between. Written as DNA, the CDR3 is TGTGCCAGCTTGGAGGGAGTTTCCTCCTACAATGAGCAGTTCTTC. Protein product: CASLEGVSSYNEQFF.

The V and J genes are TRBV7-2 and TRBJ1-3; 7 bases are a match to TRBD1. Trimming removed 0 bases from V and 1 base from J; junction bases left unmatched: 6. CDR3 size: 17 residues. Germline V gene lookup returns CDR1 SGHTA and CDR2 FQGNSA. CDR3 residues: CASSLAARGLSGNTIYF. The DNA of the CDR3 is TGTGCCAGCAGCTTAGCGGCCAGGGGGTTATCTGGAAACACCATATATTTT.

V and J are TRBV27 and TRBJ1-5; no firm D call. V lost 5 bases to trimming and J lost 1 base, with 9 bases between them. This CDR3 has 14 amino acids. Germline lookup yields CDR1 MNHEY and CDR2 SMNVEV (reference sequence). The CDR3 coding sequence is TGTGCCAGCAGTACTTCTCTCAGCAATCAGCCCCAGCATTTT. Amino acid sequence: CASSTSLSNQPQHF.

This clone has only one observation. The V call is TRBV19, the J call TRBJ2-1, with D possibly being TRBD2 (5 bases). The CDR3 is 13 amino acids. CDR1 and CDR2 (germline): LNHDA, SQIVND (reference sequence). Trimming removed 3 bases from V and 8 bases from J, with 11 bases in between. CDR3 region: CASSIIGGHEQFF. The CDR3, as DNA: TGTGCCAGTAGTATTATAGGAGGTCATGAGCAGTTCTTC.

This sequence joins TRBV11-2 and TRBJ2-7, with TRBD1 matching 8 bases. V shed 2 bases, J shed 3 bases, and the junction held 9 bases outside the gene matches. Per germline, CDR1 SGHAT and CDR2 FQNNGV. The CDR3 sequence is 16 residues long. CDR3 sequence: CASSLWRRDRLYEQYF. Written as DNA, the CDR3 is TGTGCCAGCAGCTTATGGAGGCGGGACAGGCTCTACGAGCAGTACTTC.

CDR3 coding DNA: TGCGCCAGCAGCTTGGACGGGGGCAACACTGAAGCTTTCTTT. Translated, it gives CASSLDGGNTEAFF. The genes are TRBV5-1 and TRBJ1-1; tentatively, D is TRBD1 (6 bases). V was pared by 0 bases and J by 2 bases, with 8 bases between. The CDR3 is made up of 14 amino acids. The germline CDR1 and CDR2 sequences are SGHRS and YFSETQ.

The genes are TRBV29-1 and TRBJ2-1, with 14 bases aligning to TRBD2. With 3 bases clipped from V and 0 bases from J, the junction kept 4 bases outside the gene matches. Germline loops: CDR1 SQVTM, CDR2 ANQGSEA. The CDR3 spans 17 residues. CDR3 sequence: CSVDRLAGGSSYNEQFF. The CDR3 DNA sequence: TGCAGCGTTGACAGACTAGCGGGGGGGAGCTCCTACAATGAGCAGTTCTTC.

The rearrangement joins TRBV3-1 (or the pseudogene TRBV3-2) to TRBJ2-3; 16 nucleotides line up with TRBD2. V dropped 0 bases and J dropped 4; count of bases not matched to a gene: 7. The germline V gene has CDR1 LGHDT and CDR2 YNNKEL (reference sequence). This CDR3 comprises 19 residues. The CDR3 DNA reads TGTGCCAGCAGCCAAGATCCCGGGACTAGCGGGGGGGCCCCAGATACGCAGTATTTT. It encodes CASSQDPGTSGGAPDTQYF.

CDR3 in amino acids: CAWIASGSQGIRRNTIYF. The DNA for the CDR3 is TGTGCCTGGATAGCAAGCGGGTCGCAGGGGATCCGACGAAACACCATATATTTT. The V gene is TRBV30, the J gene TRBJ1-3; D might be TRBD1 (6 bases). V dropped 4 bases and J dropped 5 bases, with 27 bases sitting between them. The CDR3 extends over 18 amino acids. Germline V gene data show CDR1 as GTSNPN and CDR2 as SVGIG (reference sequence). Full variable domain (outside the CDR3, taken from reference TRBV30 and TRBJ1-3): SQTIHQWPATLVQPVGSPLSLECTVEGTSNPNLYWYRQAAGRGLQLLFYSVGIGQISSEVPQNLSASRPQDRQFILSSKKLLLSDSGFYLCAWIASGSQGIRRNTIYFGEGSWLTVV.

The rearrangement uses TRBV7-9 and TRBJ2-7; no definite D call. Trimming removed 5 bases at V and 3 bases at J, with 17 bases between. Germline V gene lookup returns CDR1 SEHNR and CDR2 FQNEAQ (reference sequence). The CDR3 covers 15 residues. The CDR3 loop is CASSQSRDRNYEQYF. The DNA of the CDR3 is TGTGCCAGCAGCCAAAGCAGAGACCGCAACTACGAGCAGTACTTC.

For the CDR3, the DNA is TGCGCCAGCAGCTTTGGACGGGACTTTTCCTACGAGCAGTACTTC. This gives the protein CASSFGRDFSYEQYF. This sequence joins TRBV5-1 and TRBJ2-7; a possible D gene is TRBD2 (6 bases). Trimming removed 2 bases from V and 1 base from J, with 13 bases in between. CDR3 length: 15 amino acids. Germline V CDR1 and CDR2: SGHRS, YFSETQ.

The gene calls are TRBV10-3 and TRBJ2-3; D tentatively reads TRBD1 or TRBD2 (5 bases each). The germline V gene has CDR1 ENHRY and CDR2 SYGVKD. CDR3 length: 15 residues. V was clipped by 0 bases and J by 6 bases, with 13 bases between them. CDR3 loop: CAISESGPRGDTQYF. The CDR3 nucleotides are TGTGCCATCAGTGAGTCCGGACCGAGGGGTGATACGCAGTATTTT.

The J gene is TRBJ1-1, the V gene TRBV19; D not resolved. Trimming cost V 9 bases and J 2 bases, with 19 bases left between them. Germline V gene lookup returns CDR1 LNHDA and CDR2 SQIVND (reference sequence). This CDR3 is 15 amino acids long. In nucleotides, the CDR3 is TGTGCCAGCCAACTAGCGGGCCGGGGAAACACTGAAGCTTTCTTT. This codes for CASQLAGRGNTEAFF.